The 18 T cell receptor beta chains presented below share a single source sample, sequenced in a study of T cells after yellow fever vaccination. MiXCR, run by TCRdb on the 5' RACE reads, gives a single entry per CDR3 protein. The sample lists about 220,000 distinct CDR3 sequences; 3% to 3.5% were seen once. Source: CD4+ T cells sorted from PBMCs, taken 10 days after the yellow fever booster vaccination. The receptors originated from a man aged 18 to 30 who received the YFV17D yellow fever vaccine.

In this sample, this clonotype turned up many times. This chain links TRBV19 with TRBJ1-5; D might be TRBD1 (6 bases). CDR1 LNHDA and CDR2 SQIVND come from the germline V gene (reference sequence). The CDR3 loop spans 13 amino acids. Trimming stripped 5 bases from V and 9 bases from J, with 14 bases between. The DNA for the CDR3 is TGTGCCAGTAGTGAGCAGGGGCGGCTGCCCCAGCATTTT. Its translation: CASSEQGRLPQHF. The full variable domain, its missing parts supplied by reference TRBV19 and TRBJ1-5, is DGGITQSPKYLFRKEGQNVTLSCEQNLNHDAMYWYRQDPGQGLRLIYYSQIVNDFQKGDIAEGYSVSREKKESFPLTVTSAQKNPTAFYLCASSEQGRLPQHFGDGTRLSIL.

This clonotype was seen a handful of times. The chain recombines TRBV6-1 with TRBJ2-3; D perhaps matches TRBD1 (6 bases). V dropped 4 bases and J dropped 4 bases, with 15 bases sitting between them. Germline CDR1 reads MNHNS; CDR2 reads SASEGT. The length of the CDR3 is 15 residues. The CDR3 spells CASSARQGSADTQYF. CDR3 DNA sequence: TGTGCCAGCAGTGCCCGGCAGGGGAGCGCAGATACGCAGTATTTT.

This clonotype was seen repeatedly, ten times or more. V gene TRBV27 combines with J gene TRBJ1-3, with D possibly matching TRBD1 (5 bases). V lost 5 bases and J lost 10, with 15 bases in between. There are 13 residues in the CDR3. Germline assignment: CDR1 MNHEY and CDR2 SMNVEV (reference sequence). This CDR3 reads CASSQGRLGTIYF. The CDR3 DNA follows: TGTGCCAGCAGTCAGGGACGGCTAGGGACCATATATTTT.

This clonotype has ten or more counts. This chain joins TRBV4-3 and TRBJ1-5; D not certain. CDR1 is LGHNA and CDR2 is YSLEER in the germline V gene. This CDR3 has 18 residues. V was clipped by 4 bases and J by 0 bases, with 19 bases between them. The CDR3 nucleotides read TGCGCCAGCAGCCCCGGGATTGGAGGGCCGTATAGCAATCAGCCCCAGCATTTT. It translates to CASSPGIGGPYSNQPQHF.

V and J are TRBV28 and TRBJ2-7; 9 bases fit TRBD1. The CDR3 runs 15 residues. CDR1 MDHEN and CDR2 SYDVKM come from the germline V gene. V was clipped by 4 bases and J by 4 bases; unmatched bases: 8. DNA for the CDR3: TGTGCCAGCAGTTCCTCCGGGACAGGGCTATACGAGCAGTACGTC. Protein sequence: CASSSSGTGLYEQYV.

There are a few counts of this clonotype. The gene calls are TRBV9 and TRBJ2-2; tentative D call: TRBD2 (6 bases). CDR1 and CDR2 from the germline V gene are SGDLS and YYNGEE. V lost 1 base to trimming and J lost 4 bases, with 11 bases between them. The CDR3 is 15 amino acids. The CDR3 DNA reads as TGTGCCAGCAGCGTAAGGAGGGGAGTCACCGGGGAGCTGTTTTTT. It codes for CASSVRRGVTGELFF.

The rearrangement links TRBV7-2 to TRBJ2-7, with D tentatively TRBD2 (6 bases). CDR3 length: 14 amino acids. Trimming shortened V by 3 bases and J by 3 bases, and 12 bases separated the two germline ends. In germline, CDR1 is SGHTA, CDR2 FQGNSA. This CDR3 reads CASSLTRGDYEQYV. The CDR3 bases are TGTGCCAGCAGCTTGACGCGGGGTGACTACGAGCAGTACGTC.

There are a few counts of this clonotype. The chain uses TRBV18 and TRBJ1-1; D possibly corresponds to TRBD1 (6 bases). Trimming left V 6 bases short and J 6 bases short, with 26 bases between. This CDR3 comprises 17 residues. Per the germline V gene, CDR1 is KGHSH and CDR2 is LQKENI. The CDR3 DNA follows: TGTGCCAGCTCGCGCCGGGAAGGTGGGGACAATCGGCCTGAAGCTTTCTTT. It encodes CASSRREGGDNRPEAFF.

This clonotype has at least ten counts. CDR3 region: CASSVGERGGQTQYF. Written as DNA, the CDR3 is TGTGCCAGCAGTGTGGGCGAGCGGGGGGGCCAGACCCAGTACTTC. The chain is built from TRBV2 and TRBJ2-5, with 10 bases identical to TRBD2. The V gene's germline CDR1 is SNHLY and CDR2 FYNNEI. Germline trimming cut 4 bases from V and 6 bases from J; bases unmatched to any gene: 8. CDR3 length equals 15 residues.

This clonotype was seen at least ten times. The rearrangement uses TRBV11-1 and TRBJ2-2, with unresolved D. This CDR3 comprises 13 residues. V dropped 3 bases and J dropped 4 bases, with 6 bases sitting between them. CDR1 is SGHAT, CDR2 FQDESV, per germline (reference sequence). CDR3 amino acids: CASSFKITGELFF. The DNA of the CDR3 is TGTGCCAGCAGCTTTAAGATCACCGGGGAGCTGTTTTTT.

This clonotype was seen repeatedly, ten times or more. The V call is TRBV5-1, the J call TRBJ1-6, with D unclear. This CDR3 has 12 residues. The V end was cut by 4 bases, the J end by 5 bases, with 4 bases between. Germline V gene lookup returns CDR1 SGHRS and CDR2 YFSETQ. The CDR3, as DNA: TGCGCCAGCAGCGGCAATAATTCACCCCTCCACTTT. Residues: CASSGNNSPLHF.

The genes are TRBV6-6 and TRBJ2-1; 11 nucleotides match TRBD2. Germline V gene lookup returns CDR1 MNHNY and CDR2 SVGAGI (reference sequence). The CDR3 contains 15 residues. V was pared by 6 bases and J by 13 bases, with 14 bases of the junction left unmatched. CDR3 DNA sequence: TGTGCCAGCAGCCAAACAATACAACTAGCGGGGGTCCAGTTCTTC. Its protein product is CASSQTIQLAGVQFF.

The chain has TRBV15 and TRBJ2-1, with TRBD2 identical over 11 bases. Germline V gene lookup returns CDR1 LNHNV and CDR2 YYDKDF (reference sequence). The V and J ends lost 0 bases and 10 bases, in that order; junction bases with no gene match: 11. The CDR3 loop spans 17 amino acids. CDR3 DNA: TGTGCCACCAGCAGAGATAGGTTGACTAGCGGGGTTCGAGAGCAGTTCTTC. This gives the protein CATSRDRLTSGVREQFF.

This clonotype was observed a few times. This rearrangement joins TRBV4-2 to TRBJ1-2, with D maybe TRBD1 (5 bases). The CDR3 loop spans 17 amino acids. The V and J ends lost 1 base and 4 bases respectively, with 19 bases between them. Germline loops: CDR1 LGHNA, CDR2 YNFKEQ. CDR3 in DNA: TGTGCCAGCAGCCAAGTATGGGGCGGTAATGAGGGCTATGGCTACACCTTC. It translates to CASSQVWGGNEGYGYTF.

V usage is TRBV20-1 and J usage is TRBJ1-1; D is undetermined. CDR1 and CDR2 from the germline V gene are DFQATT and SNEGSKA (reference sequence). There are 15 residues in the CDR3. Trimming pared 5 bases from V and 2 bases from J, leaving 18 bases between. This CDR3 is CSAYRGWAENTEAFF. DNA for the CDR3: TGCAGTGCTTATCGGGGATGGGCGGAAAACACTGAAGCTTTCTTT.

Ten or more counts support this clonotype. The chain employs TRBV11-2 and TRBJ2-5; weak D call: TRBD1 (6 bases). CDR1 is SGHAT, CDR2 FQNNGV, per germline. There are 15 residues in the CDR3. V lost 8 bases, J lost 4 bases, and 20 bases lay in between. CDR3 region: CASGRGQGRVETQYF. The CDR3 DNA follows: TGTGCCAGCGGACGGGGTCAGGGGCGAGTAGAGACCCAGTACTTC.

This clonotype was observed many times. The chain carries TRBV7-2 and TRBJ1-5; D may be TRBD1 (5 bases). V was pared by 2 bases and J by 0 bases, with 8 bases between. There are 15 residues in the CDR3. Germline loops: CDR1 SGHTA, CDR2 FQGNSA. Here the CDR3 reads CASSLLGTSNQPQHF. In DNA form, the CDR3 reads TGTGCCAGCAGCTTATTAGGGACTAGCAATCAGCCCCAGCATTTT.

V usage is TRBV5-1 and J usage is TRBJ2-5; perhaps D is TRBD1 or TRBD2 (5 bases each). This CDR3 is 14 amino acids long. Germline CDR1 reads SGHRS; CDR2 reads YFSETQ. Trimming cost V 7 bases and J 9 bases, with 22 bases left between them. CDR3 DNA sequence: TGCGCCAGCGGGGGAGATGGGACCCCTGGGGCCCAGTACTTC. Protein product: CASGGDGTPGAQYF.